Included here is one TCR beta chain sequence, with context. This clonotype was detected only a few times. Its binding antigen is unknown. Base qualities are not recorded, but no much larger clone differs from it by a single base. V gives up 4 bases and J gives up 1 base, and the segment between their germline ends measures 11 bases. CDR1 and CDR2 were assigned from the germline V gene as SGHRS and YFSETQ. CDR3 length: 14 amino acids, cysteine to phenylalanine. The only DNA kept is the CDR3, 42 bases in frame from the first base. This sample stems from a study of T-cell reconstitution after alpha-beta-depleted transplantation in children (dated by TCRdb to 2016 to 2017). In the study overall: Using TCR repertoire profiling, the study quantitatively followed how T-cell immune reconstitution unfolded in children after TCRalphabeta/CD19-depleted allogeneic hematopoietic cell transplantation.

The receptor library was made with PCR. The run used an Illumina HiSeq 2500. To normalize quantification of the TCRbeta repertoire, the TCR libraries were built with molecular barcoding that relied on unique molecular identifiers. The public reads were reprocessed in TCRdb via fastp at Q25 and MiXCR, keeping in-frame beta chains. Rows with one shared CDR3 protein collapse into an entry with the most common genes and DNA. Recorded for this sample are a few hundred thousand distinct CDR3 sequences; roughly 9.5% of them occurred a single time. The ten largest make up 10% of the sample. The material was PBMCs from the stem cell graft donor, obtained from the stem cell graft. The receptor chain draws on TRBV5-1 and TRBJ1-1; there is no confident call for the D gene. The sequence was collected from a human donor who donated a stem cell graft to a child with SCID. The DNA sequence is given as TGCGCCAGCAGCAATGGACGGGCGAACACTGAAGCTTTCTTT. Its protein product is CASSNGRANTEAFF.